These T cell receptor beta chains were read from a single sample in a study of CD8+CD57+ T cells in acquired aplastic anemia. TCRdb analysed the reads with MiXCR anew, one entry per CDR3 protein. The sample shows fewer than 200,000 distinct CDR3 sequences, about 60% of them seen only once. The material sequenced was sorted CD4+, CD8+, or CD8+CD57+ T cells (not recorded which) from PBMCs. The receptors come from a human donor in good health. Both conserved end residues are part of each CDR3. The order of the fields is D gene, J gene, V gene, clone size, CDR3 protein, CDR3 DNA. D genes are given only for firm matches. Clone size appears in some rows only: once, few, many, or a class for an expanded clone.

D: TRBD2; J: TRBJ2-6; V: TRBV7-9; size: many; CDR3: CASSFDPAGVGGANVLTF; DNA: TGTGCCAGCAGCTTTGACCCAGCGGGAGTCGGAGGGGCCAACGTCCTGACTTTC
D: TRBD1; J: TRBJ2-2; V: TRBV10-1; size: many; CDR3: CASSAGTGATGELFF; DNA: TGCGCCAGCAGCGCCGGGACAGGGGCGACCGGGGAGCTGTTTTTT
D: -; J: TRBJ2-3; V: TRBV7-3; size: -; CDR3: CASNQDAEPTDTQYF; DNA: TGTGCCAGCAACCAAGACGCGGAACCAACAGATACGCAGTATTTT
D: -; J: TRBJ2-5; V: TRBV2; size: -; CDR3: CASSVLQSLQTQYF; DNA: TGTGCCAGCAGTGTTTTACAATCCCTGCAGACCCAGTACTTC
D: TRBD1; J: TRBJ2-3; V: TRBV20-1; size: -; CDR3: CSARAMTGDLDTQYF; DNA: TGCAGTGCTAGAGCGATGACAGGGGATTTGGATACGCAGTATTTT
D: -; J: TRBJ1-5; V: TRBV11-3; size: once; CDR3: CASSLAGGGDQPQHF; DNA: TGTGCCAGCAGCTTAGCGGGGGGTGGCGATCAGCCCCAGCATTTT
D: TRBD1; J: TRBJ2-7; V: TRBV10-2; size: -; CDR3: CASSPDRGPPGEQYF; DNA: TGCGCCAGCAGCCCGGACAGGGGTCCCCCCGGCGAGCAGTACTTC
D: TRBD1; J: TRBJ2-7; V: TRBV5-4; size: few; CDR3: CASSPRRTGTYEQYF; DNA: TGTGCCAGCAGCCCCCGTAGGACAGGGACCTACGAGCAGTACTTC
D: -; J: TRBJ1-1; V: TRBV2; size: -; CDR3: CASSEDRHTEAFF; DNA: TGTGCCAGCAGTGAAGACAGGCACACTGAAGCTTTCTTT
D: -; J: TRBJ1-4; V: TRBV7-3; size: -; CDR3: CASSLGADEKLFF; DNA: TGTGCCAGCAGCTTAGGTGCTGATGAAAAACTGTTTTTT
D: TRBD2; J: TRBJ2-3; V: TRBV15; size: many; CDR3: CATSSDPGLAGEGLVDTQYF; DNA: TGTGCCACCAGCAGCGATCCCGGACTAGCGGGAGAGGGGTTAGTAGATACGCAGTATTTT
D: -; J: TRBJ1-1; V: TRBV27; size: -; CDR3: CASRGPMNTEAFF; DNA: TGTGCCAGCAGGGGACCTATGAACACTGAAGCTTTCTTT
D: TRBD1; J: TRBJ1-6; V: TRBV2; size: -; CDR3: CASTRDRASDSPLHF; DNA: TGTGCCAGCACCCGGGACAGGGCTTCCGATTCACCCCTCCACTTT
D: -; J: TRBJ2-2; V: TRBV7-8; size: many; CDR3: CASNPVGGLGTGELFF; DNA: TGTGCCAGCAACCCCGTAGGCGGGCTTGGCACCGGGGAGCTGTTTTTT
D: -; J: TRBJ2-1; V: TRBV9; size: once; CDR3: CASSPTLTGMEFF; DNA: TGTGCCAGCAGCCCAACGTTAACAGGGATGGAGTTCTTC
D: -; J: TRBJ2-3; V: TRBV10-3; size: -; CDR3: CASSAGLGTDTQYF; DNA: TGTGCCAGCAGTGCCGGCCTCGGCACAGATACGCAGTATTTT
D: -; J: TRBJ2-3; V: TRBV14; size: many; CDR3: CASSQLVADTQYF; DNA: TGTGCCAGCAGCCAACTAGTGGCAGATACGCAGTATTTT
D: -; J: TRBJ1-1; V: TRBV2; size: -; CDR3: CASSDLEEIEAFF; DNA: TGTGCCAGCAGTGACCTGGAGGAAATTGAAGCTTTCTTT
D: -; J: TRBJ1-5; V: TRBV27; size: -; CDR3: CASRGLGQPQHF; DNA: TGTGCCAGCAGGGGGCTCGGACAGCCCCAGCATTTT
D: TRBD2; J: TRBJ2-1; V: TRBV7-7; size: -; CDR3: CASRICPGLADNEQFF; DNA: TGTGCCAGCAGAATTTGCCCGGGACTAGCGGACAATGAGCAGTTCTTC
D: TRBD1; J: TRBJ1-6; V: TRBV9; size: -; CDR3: CASSVGTGGRSPLHF; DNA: TGTGCCAGCAGCGTTGGGACAGGGGGAAGGTCACCCCTCCACTTT
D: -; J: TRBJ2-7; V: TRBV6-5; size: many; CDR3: CASSYSRTEQYF; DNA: TGTGCCAGCAGTTACTCCAGGACAGAGCAGTACTTC
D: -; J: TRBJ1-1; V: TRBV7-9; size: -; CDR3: CASSPHRVKNTEAFF; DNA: TGTGCCAGCAGCCCCCACAGGGTGAAGAACACTGAAGCTTTCTTT
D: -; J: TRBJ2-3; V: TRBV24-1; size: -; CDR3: CATSDLEASTDTQYF; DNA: TGTGCCACCAGTGATTTGGAAGCAAGCACAGATACGCAGTATTTT
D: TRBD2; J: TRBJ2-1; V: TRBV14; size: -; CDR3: CASSHKPTSGGTTFSYNEQFF; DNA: TGTGCCAGCAGCCACAAGCCGACTAGCGGGGGGACTACCTTTTCCTACAATGAGCAGTTCTTC
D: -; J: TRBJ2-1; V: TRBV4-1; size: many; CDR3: CASSQEDYNEQFF; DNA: TGCGCCAGCAGCCAGGAGGACTACAATGAGCAGTTCTTC
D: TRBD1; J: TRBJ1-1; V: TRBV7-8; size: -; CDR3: CASSSTVQGARAFF; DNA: TGTGCCAGCAGCTCCACCGTACAGGGGGCGCGGGCTTTCTTT
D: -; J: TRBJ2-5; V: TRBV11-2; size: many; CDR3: CASSLAGWDQETQYF; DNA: TGTGCCAGCAGCTTAGCGGGATGGGACCAAGAGACCCAGTACTTC
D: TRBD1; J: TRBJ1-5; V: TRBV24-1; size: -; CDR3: CATSLEGGQGTSNQPQHF; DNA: TGTGCCACCAGTTTGGAGGGGGGACAGGGGACCAGCAATCAGCCCCAGCATTTT
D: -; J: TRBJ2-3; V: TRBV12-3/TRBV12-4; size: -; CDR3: CASSFGQNYEQYF; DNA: TGTGCCAGCAGTTTCGGACAAAACTACGAGCAGTATTTT
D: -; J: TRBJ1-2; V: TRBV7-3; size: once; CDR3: CASSLTREGDGYTF; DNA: TGTGCCAGCAGCTTAACCAGGGAAGGGGATGGCTACACCTTC
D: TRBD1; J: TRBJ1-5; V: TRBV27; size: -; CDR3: CASRSFGQGNQPQHF; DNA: TGTGCCAGCCGATCTTTCGGACAGGGCAATCAGCCCCAGCATTTT
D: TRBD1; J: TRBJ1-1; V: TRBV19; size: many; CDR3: CASSAQGTTEAFF; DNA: TGTGCCAGTAGTGCACAGGGGACCACTGAAGCTTTCTTT
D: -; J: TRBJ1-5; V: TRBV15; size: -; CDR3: CATSSDRTHQPQHF; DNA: TGTGCCACCAGCAGTGACAGGACTCATCAGCCCCAGCATTTT
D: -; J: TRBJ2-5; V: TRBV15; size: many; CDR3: CATSRDGKDQETQYF; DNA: TGTGCCACCAGCAGAGATGGGAAAGACCAAGAGACCCAGTACTTC
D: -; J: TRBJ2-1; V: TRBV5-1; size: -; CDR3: CASSLGGRLSYNEQFF; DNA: TGCGCCAGCAGCTTGGGGGGGAGGCTCTCCTACAATGAGCAGTTCTTC
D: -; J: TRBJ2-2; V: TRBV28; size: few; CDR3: CASSFFGARDPGELFF; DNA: TGTGCCAGCAGTTTTTTCGGTGCGAGGGACCCCGGGGAGCTGTTTTTT
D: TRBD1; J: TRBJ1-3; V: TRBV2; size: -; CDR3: CASSPLTDRLGGNTIYF; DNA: TGTGCCAGCAGTCCGTTAACGGACAGGCTTGGTGGAAACACCATATATTTT
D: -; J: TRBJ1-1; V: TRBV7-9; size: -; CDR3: CASSLQGPQAFF; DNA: TGTGCCAGCAGCTTACAGGGGCCGCAAGCTTTCTTT
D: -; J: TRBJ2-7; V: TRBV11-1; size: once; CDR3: CASSLAGSPNEQYF; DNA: TGTGCCAGCAGCTTAGCGGGGTCTCCCAACGAGCAGTACTTC
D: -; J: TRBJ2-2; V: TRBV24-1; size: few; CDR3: CATSGGAGTGELFF; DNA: TGTGCCACCAGTGGTGGGGCCGGGACCGGGGAGCTGTTTTTT
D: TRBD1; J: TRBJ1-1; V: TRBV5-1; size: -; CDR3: CASSSQGARIEAFF; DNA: TGCGCCAGCAGCTCACAGGGGGCCCGAATTGAAGCTTTCTTT
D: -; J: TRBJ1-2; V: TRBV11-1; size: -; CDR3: CASSLFRGIRTF; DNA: TGTGCTAGCAGCTTGTTCCGGGGGATTCGGACCTTC
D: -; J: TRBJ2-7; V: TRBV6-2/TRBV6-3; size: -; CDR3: CASRRSNSESEQYF; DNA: TGTGCCAGCAGACGGAGCAATTCGGAGAGCGAGCAGTACTTC
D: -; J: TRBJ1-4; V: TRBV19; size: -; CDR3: CASSGTGLTNEKLFF; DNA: TGTGCCAGTAGTGGTACAGGGCTAACTAATGAAAAACTGTTTTTT
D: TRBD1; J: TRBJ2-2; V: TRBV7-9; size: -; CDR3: CASSSPGQGNTGELFF; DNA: TGTGCCAGCAGCTCCCCGGGACAGGGGAACACCGGGGAGCTGTTTTTT
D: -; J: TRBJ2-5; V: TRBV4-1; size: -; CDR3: CASSRAAGGEETQYF; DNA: TGCGCCAGCAGCCGAGCCGCTGGCGGGGAAGAGACCCAGTACTTC
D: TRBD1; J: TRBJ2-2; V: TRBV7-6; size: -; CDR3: CASSFGTGGMNTGELFF; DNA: TGTGCCAGCAGCTTCGGGACAGGGGGAATGAACACCGGGGAGCTGTTTTTT
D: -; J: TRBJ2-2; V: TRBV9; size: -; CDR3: CASSVGEVDTGELFF; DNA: TGTGCCAGCAGCGTAGGGGAGGTGGACACCGGGGAGCTGTTTTTT
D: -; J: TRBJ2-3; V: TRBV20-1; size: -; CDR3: CSARDWRRERKSDTQYF; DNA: TGCAGTGCTAGAGATTGGAGAAGGGAGCGAAAGTCGGATACGCAGTATTTT
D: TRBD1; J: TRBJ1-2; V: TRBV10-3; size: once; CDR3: CAISGPQTGGGNGYTF; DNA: TGTGCCATCAGTGGGCCGCAGACAGGGGGCGGAAATGGCTACACCTTC
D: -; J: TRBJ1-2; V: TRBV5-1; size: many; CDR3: CASSFRQIGDGYTF; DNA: TGCGCCAGCAGCTTTCGGCAAATAGGGGATGGCTACACCTTC
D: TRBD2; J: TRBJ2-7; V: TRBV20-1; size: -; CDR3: CSARGLAGNYEQYF; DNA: TGCAGTGCCAGAGGACTAGCGGGAAACTACGAGCAGTACTTC
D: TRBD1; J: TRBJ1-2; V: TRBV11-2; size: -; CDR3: CASSGYRGRSNGYTF; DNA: TGTGCCAGCAGCGGATACAGGGGGCGTTCGAATGGCTACACCTTC